A single sample is the source of the 28 T cell receptor beta chains below, sequenced in a study of cytomegalovirus exposure and HLA in healthy donors. The PCR used 60 Vbeta and 13 Jbeta primers. Sequenced by immunoSEQ multiplex PCR; TCRdb stores in-frame clones only, minus some. The table lists roughly 200,000 clones, 78% of them singletons, with about 2.6% in the top ten. The sample was PBMCs. Receptors originate from a female donor in good health and CMV-seronegative.

This clone was seen more than once but under ten times. Other DNA sequences in the sample encode the same CDR3. The chain is built from TRBV7-9 and TRBJ1-1; D is possibly TRBD1 (5 bases). CDR1 SEHNR and CDR2 FQNEAQ come from the germline V gene (reference sequence). The V and J ends lost 1 base and 1 base respectively, with 7 bases between them. This CDR3 has 14 amino acids. The CDR3 is CASSLGQQNTEAFF. In DNA form, the CDR3 reads TGTGCCAGCAGCTTAGGACAGCAGAACACTGAAGCTTTCTTT.

The V and J genes are TRBV18 and TRBJ2-7; 7 bases match TRBD1. Unmatched junction bases numbered 17, after V lost 6 bases and J lost 9 bases. This CDR3 spans 15 amino acids. Germline-derived CDR1 and CDR2 are KGHSH and LQKENI. The CDR3 sequence: CASSPSLRDSNGQYF. The CDR3 bases are TGTGCCAGCTCGCCCAGCCTCCGGGACAGTAACGGGCAGTACTTC. Drawing the rest from reference TRBV18 and TRBJ2-7, the complete variable domain is NAGVMQNPRHLVRRRGQEARLRCSPMKGHSHVYWYRQLPEEGLKFMVYLQKENIIDESGMPKERFSAEFPKEGPSILRIQQVVRGDSAAYFCASSPSLRDSNGQYFGPGTRLTVT.

This clone has only a few counts. This sequence joins TRBV18 and TRBJ2-3; D is unclear. V dropped 5 bases and J dropped 0 bases, with 9 bases sitting between them. The germline V gene encodes CDR1 KGHSH and CDR2 LQKENI. The CDR3 has 14 residues. Here the CDR3 DNA reads TGTGCCAGCTCAGGCCGAGGCAGCACAGATACGCAGTATTTT. Translated, it gives CASSGRGSTDTQYF.

The chain joins TRBV12-5 to TRBJ2-5, with 8 bases aligning to TRBD1. The germline V gene encodes CDR1 LGHNT and CDR2 FRNRAP. The CDR3 consists of 12 residues. Trimming at V came to 9 bases and at J to 4 bases, leaving 4 bases not matched to a gene. The CDR3 protein is CASQGAGETQYF. The CDR3, as DNA: TGTGCTAGCCAGGGGGCGGGAGAGACCCAGTACTTC.

V is TRBV7-9 and J is TRBJ1-1; TRBD1 might be the D (5 bases). Germline CDR1 is SEHNR and CDR2 is FQNEAQ (reference sequence). The CDR3 totals 11 residues. Trimming shortened V by 5 bases and J by 7 bases, and 8 bases separated the two germline ends. As DNA, the CDR3 is TGTGCCAGCAGCACTGACAGTGAAGCTTTCTTT. Translation: CASSTDSEAFF.

This clone was recorded once. The chain uses TRBV5-1 and TRBJ1-3; 9 nucleotides match TRBD1. The V gene end was trimmed by 4 bases and the J gene end by 4 bases; junction bases not matched to a gene: 3. The length of the CDR3 is 14 residues. Germline lookup yields CDR1 SGHRS and CDR2 YFSETQ. CDR3 nucleotides: TGCGCCAGCAGCGGAGGACAGGGGGGAAACACCATATATTTT. As protein: CASSGGQGGNTIYF.

This chain uses TRBV4-2 with TRBJ1-6; the match to TRBD1 covers 7 bases. The germline gives CDR1 LGHNA, CDR2 YNFKEQ. With 0 bases clipped from V and 5 bases from J, the junction kept 10 bases outside the gene matches. The CDR3 loop spans 18 amino acids. CDR3 sequence reads: CASSQEGQGGLDNSPLHF. The CDR3 coding sequence is TGTGCCAGCAGCCAAGAGGGTCAAGGGGGCTTAGATAATTCACCCCTCCACTTT.

This clone is a singleton in its sample. The chain uses TRBV28 and TRBJ1-6, with D possibly TRBD1 on 5 matching bases. This CDR3 region has 13 residues. V was clipped by 9 bases and J by 6 bases, with 12 bases between them. From germline, CDR1 is MDHEN and CDR2 SYDVKM. The CDR3 region is CASGDSRNSPLHF. The CDR3 DNA is TGTGCCAGTGGAGACAGTCGTAATTCACCCCTCCACTTT.

The chain recombines TRBV5-1 with TRBJ2-1, with 8 bases fitting TRBD1. The germline gives CDR1 SGHRS, CDR2 YFSETQ. The J segment lost 4 bases and the V segment lost 4 bases, leaving 16 bases of the junction unmatched. The CDR3 runs 18 residues. CDR3 sequence (DNA): TGCGCCAGCAGCCCGAAGATCATCGACAGGGGCCTTTACAATGAGCAGTTCTTC. Protein: CASSPKIIDRGLYNEQFF.

The chain is built from TRBV5-1 and TRBJ1-2; 8 bases are a match to TRBD1. J gave up 6 bases and V 0 bases, and 1 base lay outside the gene matches. CDR3 length equals 13 residues. The V gene's germline CDR1 is SGHRS and CDR2 YFSETQ. CDR3 nucleotides: TGCGCCAGCAGCTTGGGGACAGGGAATGGCTACACCTTC. This codes for CASSLGTGNGYTF.

Only one count was recorded for this clone. The chain joins TRBV9 to TRBJ2-1; 13 bases fit TRBD2. The CDR3 loop spans 18 amino acids. J lost 6 bases, V lost 4 bases, and 13 bases had no gene match. Looked up from germline, CDR1 is SGDLS and CDR2 is YYNGEE. The CDR3 is CASSHGLAGESFTNEQFF. DNA for the CDR3: TGTGCCAGCAGCCATGGACTAGCGGGAGAATCTTTTACCAATGAGCAGTTCTTC.

This clone was counted between two and nine times. V and J are TRBV2 and TRBJ2-1; TRBD2 matches at 11 bases. The V segment lost 7 bases and the J segment 2 bases; nucleotides outside the gene matches: 22. The CDR3 runs to 21 residues. The germline V gene encodes CDR1 SNHLY and CDR2 FYNNEI. In nucleotides, the CDR3 is TGTGCCAGCAAGTCCCGGTGGACCGGGACTAGCGGCCTAGAAGCCTACAATGAGCAGTTCTTC. Its protein product is CASKSRWTGTSGLEAYNEQFF.

The gene calls are TRBV5-1 and TRBJ2-7; 11 nucleotides line up with TRBD2. The length of the CDR3 is 18 residues. Germline CDR1 is SGHRS and CDR2 is YFSETQ. The V and J ends lost 0 bases and 2 bases, in that order; junction bases with no gene match: 10. The CDR3 coding sequence is TGCGCCAGCAGCTTGGCCTTTGCCGGGACTAGCGGAACCTACGAGCAGTACTTC. It encodes CASSLAFAGTSGTYEQYF.

The chain employs TRBV28 and TRBJ2-5; 8 bases map to TRBD2. V shed 5 bases and J 11 bases; nucleotides not matched to a gene: 22. The CDR3 extends over 17 amino acids. Per germline, CDR1 MDHEN and CDR2 SYDVKM. In DNA, the CDR3 is TGTGCCAGCAGTCCCCGTCTAGCTCGGGAGGGTCCGGGGGAGCAGTACTTC. This sequence encodes CASSPRLAREGPGEQYF.

V gene TRBV19 combines with J gene TRBJ2-7, with 10 bases fitting TRBD1. CDR1 is LNHDA, CDR2 SQIVND, per germline (reference sequence). The junction had 6 bases not matched to a gene; V was cut back by 5 bases and J by 2 bases. CDR3 length: 15 residues. CDR3 sequence (DNA): TGTGCCAGTAGTTCCCGGGACAGGGGAACCTACGAGCAGTACTTC. Encoded protein: CASSSRDRGTYEQYF. The variable domain in full, with the rest retrieved from reference TRBV19 and TRBJ2-7, is DGGITQSPKYLFRKEGQNVTLSCEQNLNHDAMYWYRQDPGQGLRLIYYSQIVNDFQKGDIAEGYSVSREKKESFPLTVTSAQKNPTAFYLCASSSRDRGTYEQYFGPGTRLTVT.

The chain combines TRBV5-6 with TRBJ2-5; 8 bases are shared with TRBD2. The J call may be incorrect, as the DNA end agrees better with TRBJ2-7. This CDR3 has 13 residues. Per the germline V gene, CDR1 is SGHDT and CDR2 is YYEEEE. The CDR3: CASSLRGGYEQYF. CDR3 DNA sequence: TGTGCCAGCAGCTTACGGGGGGGCTACGAGCAGTACTTC.

The gene calls are TRBV11-1 and TRBJ2-1, with 10 bases aligning to TRBD1. V shed 5 bases and J 7 bases; nucleotides not matched to a gene: 5. Looked up from germline, CDR1 is SGHAT and CDR2 is FQDESV (reference sequence). The CDR3 covers 14 residues. CDR3 bases: TGTGCCAGCAGCCATAGGGGACAGGGGAATGAGCAGTTCTTC. It encodes CASSHRGQGNEQFF.

This chain's CDR3 is CASSIDLIAGWNEQFF. The CDR3, as DNA: TGTGCCAGTAGTATAGATCTTATAGCGGGGTGGAATGAGCAGTTCTTC. This chain connects TRBV19 to TRBJ2-1; 8 bases are shared with TRBD2. Trimming at V came to 0 bases and at J to 7 bases, leaving 8 bases not matched to a gene. Germline V gene data show CDR1 as LNHDA and CDR2 as SQIVND (reference sequence). CDR3 length equals 16 residues.

The chain recombines TRBV19 with TRBJ2-1, with TRBD2 matching 9 bases. Germline assignment: CDR1 LNHDA and CDR2 SQIVND (reference sequence). This CDR3 contains 14 residues. The trim removed 3 bases at V and 9 bases at J, leaving 6 bases unmatched. The CDR3 DNA is TGTGCCAGTAGTATTAGCGGGGGTCGGGGTGAGCAGTTCTTC. This encodes CASSISGGRGEQFF.

This chain links TRBV18 with TRBJ2-3; D not resolved. This CDR3 has 12 amino acids. Germline loops: CDR1 KGHSH, CDR2 LQKENI. The V gene lost 3 bases and the J gene lost 6 bases, with 7 bases spanning the gap. CDR3 in DNA: TGTGCCAGCTCACCCCGTCGGGATACGCAGTATTTT. Residues: CASSPRRDTQYF.

The V and J genes are TRBV5-1 and TRBJ2-7; 12 bases are a match to TRBD1. V shed 5 bases and J 5 bases; nucleotides not matched to a gene: 5. This CDR3 is built from 14 residues. Germline CDR1 and CDR2: SGHRS and YFSETQ. The CDR3 sequence: CASRGQGASNEQYF. The CDR3 nucleotides read TGCGCCAGCAGGGGACAGGGGGCAAGTAACGAGCAGTACTTC.

This clone has more than one count but fewer than ten. The CDR3 loop reads CASSLVRNTEAFF. The CDR3 DNA is TGCGCCAGCAGCTTGGTCCGGAACACTGAAGCTTTCTTT. The chain is built from TRBV5-1 and TRBJ1-1, with D unclear. Trimming left V 0 bases short and J 1 base short, with 4 bases between. Germline CDR1 SGHRS, CDR2 YFSETQ. The CDR3 contains 13 residues.

This sequence joins TRBV7-8 and TRBJ1-2, with D maybe TRBD1 (5 bases). Germline-derived CDR1 and CDR2 are SGHVS and FQNEAQ. V was clipped by 1 base and J by 5 bases, with 14 bases between them. The CDR3 loop spans 15 amino acids. CDR3 sequence: CASSLDGGKVYGYTF. The DNA for the CDR3 is TGTGCCAGCAGCTTAGATGGGGGGAAGGTTTATGGCTACACCTTC.

The J gene is TRBJ2-5, the V gene TRBV6-6; TRBD2 matches 10 bases. V shed 6 bases, J shed 7 bases, and the junction held 11 bases outside the gene matches. The CDR3 length is 15 residues. Germline-derived CDR1 and CDR2 are MNHNY and SVGAGI (reference sequence). CDR3 in DNA: TGTGCCAGCAGGGAAATAGCGGGGGGCCAGAGGACCCAGTACTTC. Protein sequence: CASREIAGGQRTQYF.

The chain carries TRBV5-4 and TRBJ1-2; 11 nucleotides line up with TRBD1. Per germline, CDR1 SGHNT and CDR2 YYREEE (reference sequence). V was pared by 0 bases and J by 2 bases, with 3 bases of the junction left unmatched. The CDR3 runs 16 residues. For the CDR3, the DNA is TGTGCCAGCAGCTTGGTGAGGGACAGGGGGAACTATGGCTACACCTTC. Translating gives CASSLVRDRGNYGYTF.

V is TRBV27 and J is TRBJ2-5; 11 bases agree with TRBD1. TRBJ2-7 explains the end of the DNA better; the J call may be wrong. Germline values: CDR1 MNHEY, CDR2 SMNVEV (reference sequence). CDR3 length: 15 residues. For the CDR3, the DNA is TGTGCCAGCAGATCCCCGGGACAGGGGGACTACGAGCAGTACTTC. Protein: CASRSPGQGDYEQYF.

This clone was recorded a few times. For the CDR3, the DNA is TGTGCCAGCAGTGAAGCGCGCACGGAGGTAGAGCCCCAGCATTTT. Protein: CASSEARTEVEPQHF. The rearrangement joins TRBV2 to TRBJ1-5; no clear D gene. In germline, CDR1 is SNHLY, CDR2 FYNNEI. V was trimmed by 0 bases and J by 8 bases, leaving 14 bases between them. The CDR3 is 15 residues long.

The chain is built from TRBV9 and TRBJ2-1; 9 bases agree with TRBD2. Germline CDR1 reads SGDLS; CDR2 reads YYNGEE. The length of the CDR3 is 16 residues. V shed 0 bases and J 4 bases; nucleotides not matched to a gene: 5. As DNA, the CDR3 is TGTGCCAGCAGCGTAGGTTCTAGCGGGGTATACAATGAGCAGTTCTTC. Translation: CASSVGSSGVYNEQFF.